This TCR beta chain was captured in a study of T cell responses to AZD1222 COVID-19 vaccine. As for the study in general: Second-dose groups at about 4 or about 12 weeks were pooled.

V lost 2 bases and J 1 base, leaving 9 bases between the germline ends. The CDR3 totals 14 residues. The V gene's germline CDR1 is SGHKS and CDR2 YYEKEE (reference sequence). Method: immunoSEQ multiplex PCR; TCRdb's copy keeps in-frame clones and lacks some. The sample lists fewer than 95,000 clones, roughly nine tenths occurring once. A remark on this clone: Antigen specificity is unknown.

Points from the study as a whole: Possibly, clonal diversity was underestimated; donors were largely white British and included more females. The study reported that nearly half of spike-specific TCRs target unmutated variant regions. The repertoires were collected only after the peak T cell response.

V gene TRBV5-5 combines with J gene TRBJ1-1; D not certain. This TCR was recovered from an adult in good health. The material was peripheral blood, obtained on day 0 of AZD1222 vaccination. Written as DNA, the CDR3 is TGTGCCAGCAGCTTCGTGTCAGGGAACACTGAAGCTTTCTTT. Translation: CASSFVSGNTEAFF.